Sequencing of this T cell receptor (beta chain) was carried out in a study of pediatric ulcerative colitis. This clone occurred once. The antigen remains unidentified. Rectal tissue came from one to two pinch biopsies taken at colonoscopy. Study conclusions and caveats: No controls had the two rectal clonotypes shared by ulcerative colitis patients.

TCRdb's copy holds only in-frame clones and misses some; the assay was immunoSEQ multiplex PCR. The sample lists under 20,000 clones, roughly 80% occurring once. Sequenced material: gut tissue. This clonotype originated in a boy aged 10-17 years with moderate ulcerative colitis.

This CDR3 is CASSLMGARGYTF. The CDR3 DNA reads TGTGCCAGCAGCTTAATGGGGGCTCGTGGCTACACCTTC. The chain couples TRBV7-2 to TRBJ1-2; D perhaps matches TRBD1 (6 bases). The CDR3 is 13 residues long. Germline V CDR1 and CDR2: SGHTA, FQGNSA. The V end was cut by 2 bases, the J end by 7 bases, with 11 bases between.